This TCR beta chain was sequenced for a study of cytomegalovirus exposure and HLA in healthy donors. 60 Vbeta and 13 Jbeta primers were used in PCR. The table came from immunoSEQ multiplex PCR; TCRdb's copy has only in-frame clones and leaves some out. The data show some 110,000 clones, with less than 80% seen just once and under 1.5% held by the top ten. Comments on this clone: Its antigen is still unknown.

Germline CDR1 reads SGHAT; CDR2 reads FQNNGV. The CDR3 runs to 12 residues. Trimming stripped 4 bases from V and 4 bases from J, with 8 bases between. Broader study findings: Overall, approximately 150 TCR beta chains were annotated as cytomegalovirus-associated.

This sequence joins TRBV11-2 and TRBJ2-7; D might be TRBD1 (6 bases). The sequenced material came from PBMCs. This clonotype originated in a man under 40 in good health and CMV-seronegative. CDR3 sequence (DNA): TGTGCCAGCAGCTCCAGGGGTTACGAGCAGTACTTC. As protein: CASSSRGYEQYF.